This entry features one T cell receptor beta chain sequence. This specimen belongs to a study of blood T cell repertoires in COVID-19. Turning to the study itself: Samples taken during acute and convalescent COVID-19 were collected in the United States, Italy and Spain. Sources were T cells, B-cell-depleted T cells, or PBMCs; the material itself was cDNA or gDNA.

The authors' processing: Estimation of nucleated cell counts relied on the amplification of reference gene primers. Repertoires were generated with immunoSEQ multiplex PCR, while TCRdb's copy carries only in-frame clones and drops some. That table furnishes V, J and clone size, whereas the DNA furnished D and trimming. Among 45,000 to 50,000 clones, less than 90% were seen once, and the ten largest hold under 9.5%. The V end lost 2 bases, the J end lost 1 base, and 2 bases lay between the germline ends. CDR3 length: 12 residues. The germline V gene encodes CDR1 MDHEN and CDR2 SYDVKM. The material sequenced was peripheral blood. The chain is built from TRBV28 and TRBJ1-1, with D unresolved. This TCR was sampled from a human donor in a cohort sampled during active COVID-19. The CDR3: CASSLRNTEAFF. CDR3 DNA sequence: TGTGCCAGCAGTTTACGGAACACTGAAGCTTTCTTT.